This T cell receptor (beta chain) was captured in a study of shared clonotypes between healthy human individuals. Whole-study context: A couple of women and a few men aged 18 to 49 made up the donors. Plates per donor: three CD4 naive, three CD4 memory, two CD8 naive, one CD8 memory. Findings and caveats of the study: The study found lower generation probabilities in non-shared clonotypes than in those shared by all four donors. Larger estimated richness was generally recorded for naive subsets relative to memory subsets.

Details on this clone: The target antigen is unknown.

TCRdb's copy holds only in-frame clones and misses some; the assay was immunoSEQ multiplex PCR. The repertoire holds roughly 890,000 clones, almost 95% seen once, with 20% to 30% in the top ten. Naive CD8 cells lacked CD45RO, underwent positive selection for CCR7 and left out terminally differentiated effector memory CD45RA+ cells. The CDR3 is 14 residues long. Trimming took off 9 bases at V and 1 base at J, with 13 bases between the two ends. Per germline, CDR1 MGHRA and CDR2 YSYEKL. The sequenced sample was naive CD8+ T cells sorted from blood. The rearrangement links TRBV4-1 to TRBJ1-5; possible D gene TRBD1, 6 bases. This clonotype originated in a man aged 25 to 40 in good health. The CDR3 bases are TGCGCCAGTACCCCCGACAGGAGCAATCAGCCCCAGCATTTT. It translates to CASTPDRSNQPQHF.